One sample yielded the 28 T cell receptor beta chains listed below, sequenced in a study of T cells in localized non-small cell lung cancer. Clones were sequenced by immunoSEQ multiplex PCR, and TCRdb holds only the in-frame ones, with some missing. The data show 3,000 to 4,500 clones, about 31% seen once. This specimen consisted of normal lung tissue next to the tumor, obtained before any cancer treatment. The receptor source for this set is a male donor at least 60 years old with stage III lung adenocarcinoma.

This clone occurred a few times. The chain couples TRBV6-8 to TRBJ1-1; D is undetermined. V was pared by 0 bases and J by 5 bases, with 13 bases between. Looked up from germline, CDR1 is MNHGY and CDR2 is SAAAGT. This CDR3 is 15 amino acids long. The CDR3 DNA reads as TGTGCCAGCAGTTACTCAGGTTCAGCCCGGACTGAAGCTTTCTTT. Protein sequence: CASSYSGSARTEAFF.

The chain links TRBV28 to TRBJ2-7, with a tentative D call TRBD2 (6 bases). The length of the CDR3 is 15 residues. CDR1 MDHEN and CDR2 SYDVKM come from the germline V gene. V lost 6 bases and J 5 bases, leaving 20 bases between the germline ends. The CDR3 DNA sequence: TGTGCCAGCAGCTCCCGTTGGGGGGATTCAGACGAGCAGTACTTC. The encoded protein is CASSSRWGDSDEQYF. Drawing the rest from reference TRBV28 and TRBJ2-7, the complete variable domain is DVKVTQSSRYLVKRTGEKVFLECVQDMDHENMFWYRQDPGLGLRLIYFSYDVKMKEKGDIPEGYSVSREKKERFSLILESASTNQTSMYLCASSSRWGDSDEQYFGPGTRLTVT.

V is TRBV7-2 and J is TRBJ1-1; D uncertain. The CDR3 is made up of 13 amino acids. In germline, CDR1 is SGHTA, CDR2 FQGNSA. Deletions cut 5 bases from V and 2 bases from J, with 9 bases between. The CDR3: CASSPQENTEAFF. In nucleotides, the CDR3 is TGTGCCAGCAGCCCGCAGGAAAACACTGAAGCTTTCTTT.

This clone showed up just a few times. V is TRBV6-1 and J is TRBJ2-5; 7 bases are a match to TRBD2. V shed 0 bases and J 2 bases; nucleotides not matched to a gene: 6. Germline CDR1 and CDR2: MNHNS and SASEGT. This CDR3 comprises 16 residues. This CDR3 is CASSEAGGGVQETQYF. The DNA of the CDR3 is TGTGCCAGCAGTGAAGCCGGGGGAGGGGTGCAAGAGACCCAGTACTTC.

The chain couples TRBV11-3 to TRBJ2-5; 10 bases match TRBD2. CDR1 SGHNT and CDR2 YENEEA come from the germline V gene. J gave up 4 bases and V 3 bases, and 8 bases lay outside the gene matches. This CDR3 has 16 amino acids. This chain's CDR3 is CASSFQAGGPAETQYF. Written as DNA, the CDR3 is TGTGCCAGCAGCTTTCAAGCGGGAGGGCCCGCAGAGACCCAGTACTTC.

The sample holds a few counts of this clone. This sequence joins TRBV29-1 and TRBJ2-7, with 11 positions matching TRBD1. CDR3 size: 13 residues. CDR1 and CDR2 (germline): SQVTM, ANQGSEA. V lost 4 bases, J lost 6 bases, and 5 bases stayed unmatched. In DNA, the CDR3 is TGCAGCGTTGCAGCGGACAGGGGGCGCGAGCAGTACTTC. Amino acid sequence: CSVAADRGREQYF.

This clone was detected a few times. The V call is TRBV19, the J call TRBJ2-7, with 10 positions matching TRBD1. The CDR3 covers 16 residues. The germline gives CDR1 LNHDA, CDR2 SQIVND (reference sequence). Trimming took 6 bases from V and 3 from J; bases not matched to a gene: 11. CDR3: CASSNDLGTGDYEQYF. The CDR3 region has the DNA TGTGCCAGTAGCAACGATCTAGGGACAGGGGACTACGAGCAGTACTTC.

The V gene is TRBV6-8, the J gene TRBJ2-7; 11 nucleotides agree with TRBD2. V gave up 0 bases and J gave up 2 bases; unmatched junction bases: 0. There are 15 residues in the CDR3. Germline CDR1 is MNHGY and CDR2 is SAAAGT. CDR3 sequence reads: CASSYSGLAAYEQYF. The CDR3 DNA reads TGTGCCAGCAGTTACTCGGGACTAGCGGCCTACGAGCAGTACTTC.

This chain uses TRBV6-8 with TRBJ2-1, with TRBD1 identical over 8 bases. The CDR3 runs 15 residues. Germline-derived CDR1 and CDR2 are MNHGY and SAAAGT. The trim removed 8 bases at V and 9 bases at J, leaving 15 bases unmatched. The CDR3 sequence is CASLRVTGAGGEQFF. As DNA, the CDR3 is TGTGCCAGCCTGAGGGTGACAGGGGCAGGTGGTGAGCAGTTCTTC.

This clone was counted only a few times. V gene TRBV28 combines with J gene TRBJ2-3; 12 nucleotides match TRBD1. Unmatched junction bases numbered 6, after V lost 2 bases and J lost 6 bases. The CDR3 length is 16 residues. Germline loops: CDR1 MDHEN, CDR2 SYDVKM. CDR3 sequence reads: CASSLPGTGGVDTQYF. The CDR3 DNA reads TGTGCCAGCAGTTTACCCGGGACAGGGGGCGTGGATACGCAGTATTTT. The full variable domain, completed using reference TRBV28 and TRBJ2-3, is DVKVTQSSRYLVKRTGEKVFLECVQDMDHENMFWYRQDPGLGLRLIYFSYDVKMKEKGDIPEGYSVSREKKERFSLILESASTNQTSMYLCASSLPGTGGVDTQYFGPGTRLTVL.

The chain carries TRBV19 and TRBJ2-7; either TRBD1 or TRBD2 may supply D (5 bases each). CDR1 and CDR2 from the germline V gene are LNHDA and SQIVND (reference sequence). With 3 bases removed from V and 3 bases from J, the gap between germline ends came to 12 bases. CDR3 length: 14 amino acids. CDR3 amino acids: CASSIGLDNYEQYF. CDR3 nucleotide sequence: TGTGCCAGTAGTATTGGACTGGACAACTACGAGCAGTACTTC.

This clone was seen a handful of times. The J gene is TRBJ1-4, the V gene TRBV11-3; TRBD1 might be the D (6 bases). Trimming left V 7 bases short and J 8 bases short, with 20 bases between. Germline assignment: CDR1 SGHNT and CDR2 YENEEA. The length of the CDR3 is 15 residues. CDR3: CASTQGASQGEKLFF. The CDR3 DNA follows: TGTGCCAGCACCCAAGGGGCATCTCAGGGGGAAAAACTGTTTTTT.

The rearrangement joins TRBV18 to TRBJ2-7, with 8 bases that match TRBD1. The junction had 1 base not matched to a gene; V was cut back by 3 bases and J by 0 bases. The CDR3 is 14 amino acids. Germline V gene lookup returns CDR1 KGHSH and CDR2 LQKENI. CDR3 DNA sequence: TGTGCCAGCTCACCGGGACAGGCCTCCTACGAGCAGTACTTC. It specifies CASSPGQASYEQYF.

This clone was picked up a small number of times. V and J are TRBV19 and TRBJ1-1; TRBD1 agrees at 7 bases. V trimming: 4 bases; J trimming: 6 bases; junction bases outside the gene matches: 8. The CDR3 has 14 amino acids. The germline CDR1 and CDR2 sequences are LNHDA and SQIVND (reference sequence). Written as DNA, the CDR3 is TGTGCCAGTAGTAAATACAGGGGAAGCGCTGAAGCTTTCTTT. Residues: CASSKYRGSAEAFF.

In this sample, this clone turned up a few times. The chain is built from TRBV6-8 and TRBJ2-7; weak D call: TRBD2 (6 bases). Trimming took off 2 bases at V and 5 bases at J, with 16 bases between the two ends. Germline V gives CDR1 MNHGY, CDR2 SAAAGT. This CDR3 is 15 amino acids long. CDR3 DNA: TGTGCCAGCAGTTACGCACGGTTGCGGGAAGACGAGCAGTACTTC. Translation gives CASSYARLREDEQYF.

The V and J genes are TRBV11-3 and TRBJ2-5; D is unclear. With 4 bases removed from V and 2 bases from J, the gap between germline ends came to 14 bases. This CDR3 contains 15 residues. Germline-derived CDR1 and CDR2 are SGHNT and YENEEA. This chain's CDR3 is CASSSQVAPQETQYF. The DNA of the CDR3 is TGTGCCAGCAGCTCCCAGGTAGCCCCGCAAGAGACCCAGTACTTC.

The sample holds a few counts of this clone. The V and J genes are TRBV6-8 and TRBJ2-7; D unresolved. The germline CDR1 and CDR2 sequences are MNHGY and SAAAGT. Between the trimmed V and J ends, which lost 1 base and 6 bases, there was a span of 7 bases. The CDR3 loop spans 12 amino acids. CDR3 sequence: CASSYLGPEQYF. CDR3 in DNA: TGTGCCAGCAGTTACTTGGGTCCCGAGCAGTACTTC.

V gene TRBV5-1 combines with J gene TRBJ2-7; TRBD1 is a possible D gene (6 bases). CDR1 is SGHRS, CDR2 YFSETQ, per germline. The CDR3 runs to 15 residues. Between the trimmed V and J ends, which lost 3 bases and 2 bases, there was a span of 15 bases. In DNA, the CDR3 is TGCGCCAGCAGCTCGATCTGGACAGTCGCCTACGAGCAGTACTTC. Protein sequence: CASSSIWTVAYEQYF.

This clone was seen a few times. The V gene is TRBV11-3, the J gene TRBJ2-5; 10 bases are a match to TRBD2. The germline CDR1 and CDR2 sequences are SGHNT and YENEEA. This CDR3 has 15 residues. V dropped 2 bases and J dropped 4; count of bases not matched to a gene: 4. This CDR3 reads CASSLTGLARETQYF. The CDR3 DNA reads as TGTGCCAGCAGCTTAACGGGACTAGCGCGAGAGACCCAGTACTTC.

The rearrangement uses TRBV11-3 and TRBJ2-1, with D possibly matching TRBD1 (5 bases). V was shortened by 5 bases and J by 2 bases, with 19 bases between the two germline ends. Germline lookup yields CDR1 SGHNT and CDR2 YENEEA. CDR3 size: 17 residues. The CDR3, as DNA: TGTGCCAGCAGCGCTCCAGTGGGGCAAGGGACCTACAATGAGCAGTTCTTC. This sequence encodes CASSAPVGQGTYNEQFF.

In its sample, this clone was seen a few times. V gene TRBV9 combines with J gene TRBJ1-5; D remains unclear. Deletions cut 5 bases from V and 6 bases from J, with 18 bases between. There are 15 residues in the CDR3. Germline loops: CDR1 SGDLS, CDR2 YYNGEE. CDR3 loop: CASSEGRAGGQPQHF. The DNA of the CDR3 is TGTGCCAGCAGTGAGGGTCGGGCGGGAGGTCAGCCCCAGCATTTT.

The chain is built from TRBV6-8 and TRBJ1-4; no definite D call. The germline gives CDR1 MNHGY, CDR2 SAAAGT. CDR3 size: 15 residues. V lost 5 bases to trimming and J lost 8 bases, with 18 bases between them. CDR3: CASSGRAAGNEKLFF. The CDR3 nucleotides read TGTGCCAGCAGTGGCCGGGCCGCGGGGAACGAAAAACTGTTTTTT.

V and J are TRBV6-8 and TRBJ2-5; D is uncertain. The CDR3 contains 12 residues. Trimming took 2 bases from V and 5 from J, leaving 6 bases between them. Germline lookup yields CDR1 MNHGY and CDR2 SAAAGT. CDR3 amino acids: CASSYGWETQYF. The CDR3 nucleotides read TGTGCCAGCAGTTACGGCTGGGAGACCCAGTACTTC.

In nucleotides, the CDR3 is TGTGCCAGCTCACCATTGCAGGCAGGGACCGGGGAGCTGTTTTTT. It yields the protein CASSPLQAGTGELFF. V gene TRBV18 combines with J gene TRBJ2-2; D is possibly TRBD1 (5 bases). Germline CDR1 reads KGHSH; CDR2 reads LQKENI. CDR3 length: 15 amino acids. Trimming took 2 bases from V and 5 from J, leaving 12 bases between them.

V is TRBV5-1 and J is TRBJ2-3; D is tentatively TRBD1 or TRBD2 (5 bases each). Trimming removed 4 bases from V and 3 bases from J, with 18 bases in between. From germline, CDR1 is SGHRS and CDR2 YFSETQ. The CDR3 contains 16 residues. CDR3: CASSPRGRGTTDTQYF. CDR3 in DNA: TGCGCCAGCAGCCCTCGCGGACGGGGCACTACAGATACGCAGTATTTT.

This chain links TRBV11-3 with TRBJ1-5, with D unresolved. CDR3 length equals 14 residues. V dropped 4 bases and J dropped 2 bases, with 9 bases sitting between them. Germline V gene data show CDR1 as SGHNT and CDR2 as YENEEA. The CDR3 here is CASSSSGGNQPQHF. CDR3 in DNA: TGTGCCAGCAGCTCCTCGGGAGGCAATCAGCCCCAGCATTTT.

By share of the sample, this clone is medium-sized (0.01 to 0.1%). The rearrangement uses TRBV6-8 and TRBJ1-2, with D possibly TRBD1 on 6 matching bases. Germline V gene sequence: CDR1 MNHGY, CDR2 SAAAGT. V dropped 4 bases and J dropped 4 bases, with 19 bases sitting between them. The CDR3 length is 16 residues. CDR3 amino acids: CASSSHRDNPGYGYTF. Here the CDR3 DNA reads TGTGCCAGCAGTTCCCACCGGGACAACCCTGGCTATGGCTACACCTTC.

As DNA, the CDR3 is TGTGCCAGCAGAGCCGGACAGGGTAGGGTCAATGAGCAGTTCTTC. It codes for CASRAGQGRVNEQFF. The rearrangement links TRBV28 to TRBJ2-1, with 8 bases fitting TRBD1. CDR3 length equals 15 residues. From germline, CDR1 is MDHEN and CDR2 SYDVKM. V was clipped by 6 bases and J by 6 bases; unmatched bases: 10.